What follows are 3 T cell receptor beta chains derived from one specimen sequenced in a study of cytomegalovirus exposure and HLA in healthy donors (dated by TCRdb to about 2017). Library method: the immunoSEQ multiplex PCR assay. The multiplex PCR relied on a mix of 60 forward primers for TCR Vbeta segments and 13 reverse primers for TCR Jbeta segments. TCRdb re-hosts the immuneACCESS table, in-frame sequences only. Its copies lack some clones; in the studies checked, an unresolved V gene accounts for under half of them, and the cause for the rest is not known. This sample holds some 130,000 clones; approximately 61% were observed only once. Around 1.6% of the sample is taken by the ten largest. The sample comprised PBMCs. The receptor set was obtained from a human donor in good health.

This clone was observed a handful of times. V and J are TRBV5-1 and TRBJ2-5; 11 bases are shared with TRBD2. In germline, CDR1 is SGHRS, CDR2 YFSETQ. This CDR3 is built from 14 residues. Trimming took 6 bases from V and 2 from J; bases not matched to a gene: 3. The CDR3 spells CASKGLAEQETQYF. The CDR3, as DNA: TGCGCCAGCAAGGGACTAGCGGAACAAGAGACCCAGTACTTC.

The J gene is TRBJ1-2, the V gene TRBV7-2; D gene uncertain. The CDR3 has 13 amino acids. Trimming took 6 bases from V and 0 from J, leaving 8 bases between them. CDR1 is SGHTA, CDR2 FQGNSA, per germline. The DNA for the CDR3 is TGTGCCAGCAGTCCTGTTGCTAACTATGGCTACACCTTC. This sequence encodes CASSPVANYGYTF.

The chain is built from TRBV7-6 and TRBJ2-3, with D tentatively TRBD2 (6 bases). Trimming stripped 0 bases from V and 0 bases from J, with 10 bases between. Germline V gene data show CDR1 as SGHVS and CDR2 as FNYEAQ. The CDR3 is 16 amino acids. CDR3 protein: CASSLAASGSTDTQYF. Here the CDR3 DNA reads TGTGCCAGCAGCTTAGCGGCGAGCGGGAGCACAGATACGCAGTATTTT.